The TCR beta chain under discussion was sequenced for a study of Ad26.COV2.S vaccination and SARS-CoV-2 variants. Overall study: Once, or twice with 56 days between doses, Ad26.COV2.S was given intramuscularly. Study-level results: Breadth and depth estimates from TCRs may understate total T cell responses.

Method: immunoSEQ multiplex PCR; TCRdb's copy keeps in-frame clones and lacks some. The table lists about 400,000 clones, about nine tenths of them singletons. Treatment described: approximately 18 received Ad26.COV2.S at low or high dose, single or two shots; several received placebo; per-sample allocation not given. Sampling was performed 63 days after the first vaccine or placebo injection. Per the germline V gene, CDR1 is GTSNPN and CDR2 is SVGIG (reference sequence). Trimming left V 5 bases short and J 4 bases short, with 16 bases between. The CDR3 is made up of 14 amino acids. A remark on this clone: Its antigen remains unknown.

The sequencing here drew on peripheral blood, taken in a trial of Ad26.COV2.S vaccine versus placebo. The source is a person aged 18 to 65 who received the Ad26.COV2.S COVID-19 vaccine or a placebo. The chain is built from TRBV30 and TRBJ2-3; a weak D match, TRBD1 (6 bases). The CDR3 reads CAWGLTGLADTQYF. CDR3 sequence (DNA): TGTGCCTGGGGCTTAACAGGGCTCGCAGATACGCAGTATTTT.